This TCR beta chain was obtained from a study of T cell responses to AZD1222 COVID-19 vaccine. Study observations and caveats: Vaccine-associated CD4 TCRs spanned spike, dominant at 160-218 and 743-854. Repertoires in all cases were sampled only once the peak T cell response had passed. Unmutated variant regions are reportedly the target of nearly half of TCRs that are spike-specific. Only 5 or 6 AZD1222 recipients were seropositive at baseline.

Data came from immunoSEQ multiplex PCR; TCRdb stores just in-frame clones and leaves some out. The sample includes about 180,000 clones, around 94% of them seen just once. To note about this clone: Its specificity is unknown.

This CDR3 has 14 residues. Germline trimming cut 7 bases from V and 2 bases from J; bases unmatched to any gene: 7. The germline CDR1 and CDR2 sequences are MNHEY and SVGAGI. This sequence was found in an adult who received the AZD1222 COVID-19 vaccine. The sequencing used peripheral blood, collected 28 days after the second AZD1222 dose. This chain uses TRBV6-5 with TRBJ2-7; 8 nucleotides align to TRBD2. The CDR3 bases are TGTGCCAGCACCCCAGCGGGAGAGCCCTACGAGCAGTACTTC. This gives the protein CASTPAGEPYEQYF.